The 3 T cell receptor beta chains given below trace back to one sample, sequenced in a study of blood T cell repertoires in COVID-19 (dated by TCRdb to the early 2020s). Libraries were prepared through the immunoSEQ multiplex PCR assay. TCRdb limited this immuneACCESS table to in-frame rearrangements with V and J called. A share of clones is missing; checked studies link under half to unresolved V genes, and the rest is unexplained. Present in this sample are about 96,000 clones, roughly 80% of which were seen just once. The ten largest account for 15% to 20% of the sample. Sequences were obtained from peripheral blood. These TCRs come from a woman aged 60-70 years with acute or convalescent COVID-19.

For this clone: Other DNA variants within this sample encode the same CDR3. The CDR3 region is CASSLDPGSNQPQHF. The CDR3 DNA sequence: TGTGCCAGCAGCTTGGATCCGGGAAGCAATCAGCCCCAGCATTTT. This chain links TRBV5-6 with TRBJ1-5, with D unresolved. Germline loops: CDR1 SGHDT, CDR2 YYEEEE. The CDR3 has 15 amino acids. Between the trimmed V and J ends, which lost 0 bases and 1 base, there was a span of 8 bases.

The CDR3 loop is CASSAVGQGGEKLFF. The CDR3 region has the DNA TGTGCCAGTAGTGCCGTTGGACAGGGCGGAGAAAAACTGTTTTTT. The chain links TRBV19 to TRBJ1-4, with TRBD1 matching 8 bases. V gave up 5 bases and J gave up 8 bases; unmatched junction bases: 10. The CDR3 is 15 residues long. Looked up from germline, CDR1 is LNHDA and CDR2 is SQIVND (reference sequence).

This clone was seen just once. The gene calls are TRBV2 and TRBJ1-1; 8 nucleotides line up with TRBD1. The CDR3 consists of 14 residues. Looked up from germline, CDR1 is SNHLY and CDR2 is FYNNEI. With V trimmed by 6 bases and J by 5 bases, 8 bases remained unmatched. This chain's CDR3 is CASRTDRGDTEAFF. CDR3 sequence (DNA): TGTGCCAGCAGGACTGACAGGGGAGATACTGAAGCTTTCTTT.